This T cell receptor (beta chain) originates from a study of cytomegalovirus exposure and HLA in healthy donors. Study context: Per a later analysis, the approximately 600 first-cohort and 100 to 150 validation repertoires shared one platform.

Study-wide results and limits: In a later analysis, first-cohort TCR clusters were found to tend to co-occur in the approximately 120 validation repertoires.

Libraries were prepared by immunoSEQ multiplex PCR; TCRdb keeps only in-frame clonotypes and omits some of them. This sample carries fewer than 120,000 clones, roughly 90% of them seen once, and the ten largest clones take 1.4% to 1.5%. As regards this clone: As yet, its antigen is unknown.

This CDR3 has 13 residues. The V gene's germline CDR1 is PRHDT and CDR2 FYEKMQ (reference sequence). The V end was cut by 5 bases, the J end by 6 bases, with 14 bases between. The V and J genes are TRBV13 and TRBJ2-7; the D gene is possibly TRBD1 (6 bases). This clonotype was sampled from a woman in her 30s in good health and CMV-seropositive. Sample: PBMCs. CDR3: CASSHTGYGEQYF. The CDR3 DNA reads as TGTGCCAGCAGCCACACAGGGTATGGCGAGCAGTACTTC. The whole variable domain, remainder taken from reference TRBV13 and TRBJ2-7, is AAGVIQSPRHLIKEKRETATLKCYPIPRHDTVYWYQQGPGQDPQFLISFYEKMQSDKGSIPDRFSAQQFSDYHSELNMSSLELGDSALYFCASSHTGYGEQYFGPGTRLTVT.